This T cell receptor beta chain is from a study of response to subunit inactivated influenza vaccine. TCRdb used MiXCR to reprocess the RT-PCR reads, holding one entry per CDR3 protein. The sample consists of 450,000 to 600,000 distinct CDR3 sequences, 16% of them appearing once. V was pared by 6 bases and J by 0 bases, with 3 bases of the junction left unmatched. This CDR3 is 16 amino acids long. This clonotype was seen more than once but under ten times. J is TRBJ2-1 and V is TRBV12-3 or TRBV12-4; 12 nucleotides line up with TRBD2. The receptor's source is a man in his fifties or sixties who received an inactivated influenza vaccine. The sequencing here drew on CD4+ T cells sorted from PBMCs, taken roughly 24 months after vaccination. The CDR3 here is CASRGLAGYSYNEQFF. Here the CDR3 DNA reads TGTGCCAGCAGAGGACTAGCGGGATACTCCTACAATGAGCAGTTCTTC.